One TCR beta chain is described in this entry. Its antigen is not identified. Method: immunoSEQ multiplex PCR; TCRdb's copy keeps in-frame clones and lacks some. The sample yields around 70,000 clones, roughly 87% seen once. These data come from a study of radiotherapy plus CTLA-4 blockade in lung cancer. Background on the study: In about 20% of patients, objective responses were seen; roughly 30% had disease control.

Receiving focal radiation plus CTLA-4 blockade with ipilimumab were patients who had chemo-refractory metastatic non-small-cell lung cancer. Notes on the study in general: Early blood T cell clone dynamics reportedly forecast response best, with interferon-beta.

V was clipped by 3 bases and J by 4 bases, with 10 bases between them. Looked up from germline, CDR1 is SGHNT and CDR2 is YYREEE (reference sequence). The CDR3 is 14 amino acids. This specimen consisted of peripheral blood, obtained from a patient treated with radiotherapy plus ipilimumab. The source is a human donor with non-small cell lung cancer that progressed on radiotherapy plus ipilimumab. V and J are TRBV5-4 and TRBJ1-4; D remains unclear. The CDR3 sequence: CASSSSDVNEKLFF. The CDR3 DNA reads TGTGCCAGCAGCTCATCTGACGTTAATGAAAAACTGTTTTTT.